The clone carrying this T cell receptor (beta chain) was seen a few times. Its target is not known. This specimen comes from a study of blood T cells in healthy people across ages. Study outcomes and limitations: Long-lived and aged donors differed, with more naive CD4+ cells and higher diversity in the long-lived. Per-million-T-cell TCR beta diversity fell roughly linearly with age.

PCR was performed a second time for about 6 to 12 cycles using a sample-barcoded 5' primer and a J-beta primer mix. Every molecule of cDNA carried a tag from a template-switch adaptor with 12 random nucleotides. Samples each returned at least 3 million CDR3-containing paired-end reads. TCRdb called the 5' RACE reads again in MiXCR, with one record for every CDR3 protein. The table lists 600,000 or so distinct CDR3 sequences, 20% to 25% of them singletons. The V gene's germline CDR1 is KGHSH and CDR2 LQKENI. V dropped 4 bases and J dropped 3 bases, with 16 bases sitting between them. The CDR3 consists of 15 residues.

This chain links TRBV18 with TRBJ2-7; D may be TRBD1 (5 bases). The sequence came from a man aged 70-80 years in good health. Material for sequencing was blood. CDR3 DNA: TGTGCCAGCTCACTACAAACAGGACCGCTCTACGAGCAGTACTTC. Translation: CASSLQTGPLYEQYF. Full variable domain (missing parts from reference TRBV18 and TRBJ2-7): NAGVMQNPRHLVRRRGQEARLRCSPMKGHSHVYWYRQLPEEGLKFMVYLQKENIIDESGMPKERFSAEFPKEGPSILRIQQVVRGDSAAYFCASSLQTGPLYEQYFGPGTRLTVT.